The present entry profiles one T cell receptor beta chain with its context. Its antigen target is currently unknown. No much larger clone exists at a distance of one base, and base qualities are not known. This entry is derived from a study of shared clonotypes between healthy human individuals (dated by TCRdb to the early 2020s). With respect to the entire study: The cohort included three men and two women between 18 and 49 years of age. To estimate repertoire size and how much clonotypes are shared between individuals, the study performed deep sequencing of blood TCR repertoires from about five healthy adults. To increase sequencing depth and limit assay-specific biases, TCR repertoire library preparation and sequencing were carried out by different laboratories using diverse techniques. Leukapheresis yielded between about 0.9 and 10 billion PBMCs per donor. The study at large found these results: Based on pairwise subsampling, the degree of clonotype sharing among donors was expected to be affected by sequencing depth. Sampling was limited to blood, and TCR repertoires in tissue likely differ from TCR repertoires in blood. The small number of donors limited the genetic and exposure-history diversity represented.

Healthy HIV-negative adults with no recently reported acute infections or vaccinations were included as donors. All donors were Caucasian adults living in Nashville, Tennessee, USA. In the unsorted samples, around 81 million PBMCs were counted, and genomic DNA was extracted using the QIAamp DNA Blood Mini kit. Blood was obtained by leukapheresis, after which PBMCs were separated by Ficoll-Histopaque density gradient centrifugation and cryopreserved in liquid nitrogen vapor phase. The CDR3 starts with the cysteine, ends with the phenylalanine, and has 15 residues. The read is trimmed to its CDR3 DNA, 45 bases read in frame from base 1. The germline V gene yields SGHRS for CDR1 and YFSETQ for CDR2. V gives up 2 bases and J gives up 2 bases, and the segment between their germline ends measures 11 bases. TCR CDR3 regions were amplified from genomic DNA by multiplex PCR using the deep immunoSEQ assay. Genomic DNA extracted from each cell subset was distributed evenly over all wells of several immunoSEQ 96-well plates, and each plate served as one replicate. For unsorted PBMC, approximately 300 ng of genomic DNA, equivalent to around 33,000 T cell genomes, went into each replicate PCR. Unsorted PBMC genomic DNA was sequenced across ten immunoSEQ deep assay plates. The purified libraries were quantified using a Qubit 3.0 fluorometer, sized with a Bioanalyzer 2100, and then quantified again using the KAPA Library Quantification kit. A separate single-read 150-cycle Illumina NextSeq 550 flow cell was used to sequence each immunoSEQ 96-well plate. Processing in the source paper ran as follows. Because only junctional sequences without quality scores were contained in the immunoSEQ output, filtering matching that applied to full-length reads could not be performed. Sequences were annotated with PyIR, a Python wrapper for IgBLAST v1.9, using IMGT germline references to assign V/J genes and CDR3. Reads with weak V/J assignments (E-value above 1e-6), missing CDR3, stop codons, out-of-frame junctions, or ambiguous translated residues were removed. V3J clonotypes were defined as sequences sharing an identical inferred V gene, J gene, and CDR3 amino acid sequence. To compute the percentage overlap between repertoires, the number of shared unique clonotypes was divided by the size of the smaller repertoire. Three approaches were used to assess repertoire richness: RTK rarefaction, the Chao1 estimator, and Recon v2.1 estimates of unobserved clonotypes. TCRdb stores this immuneACCESS table with in-frame sequences only. Part of the clones is absent; in the studies checked, under half of the shortfall reflects unresolved V genes, and no reason is known for the rest. D and trimming come from the DNA, and the V and J calls and clone size come from that table. The sample yields some 480,000 clones; about 80% were counted once. Of the sample, about 12% is held by the ten largest clones.

The sequenced sample consisted of PBMCs. The sequence is built from TRBV5-1 and TRBJ2-1; TRBD1 could be the D gene, as 6 bases match. The sequence came from a woman in her thirties or forties in good health. Some clones in this sample may be carry-over from other donors' samples. The DNA sequence is TGCGCCAGCAGCTTCGCAGGGGCGGCCTACAATGAGCAGTTCTTC. This translates into CASSFAGAAYNEQFF.